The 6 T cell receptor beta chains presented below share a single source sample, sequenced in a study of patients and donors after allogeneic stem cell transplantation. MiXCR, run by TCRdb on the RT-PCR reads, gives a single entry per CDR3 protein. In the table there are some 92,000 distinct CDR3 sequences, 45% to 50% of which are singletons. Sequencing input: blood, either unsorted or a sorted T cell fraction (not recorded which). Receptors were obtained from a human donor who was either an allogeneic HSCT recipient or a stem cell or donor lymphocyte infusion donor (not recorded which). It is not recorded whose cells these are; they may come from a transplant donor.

In nucleotides, the CDR3 is TGTGCCAGCAGTTTTTCAGCTGCCGGTCTTATTGAAGCTTTCTTT. The encoded protein is CASSFSAAGLIEAFF. The chain uses TRBV12-3 or TRBV12-4 and TRBJ1-1; D gene unclear. The CDR3 is 15 amino acids. V dropped 3 bases and J dropped 7 bases, with 18 bases sitting between them.

The chain's CDR3 is CASSLYGGPNYGYTF. For the CDR3, the DNA is TGTGCCAGCAGTTTGTACGGGGGTCCTAACTATGGCTACACCTTC. The chain links TRBV28 to TRBJ1-2; possible D gene TRBD1, 5 bases. The CDR3 has 15 amino acids. The germline V and J ends were trimmed by 3 bases and 0 bases, with 11 bases remaining between them. Germline-derived CDR1 and CDR2 are MDHEN and SYDVKM.

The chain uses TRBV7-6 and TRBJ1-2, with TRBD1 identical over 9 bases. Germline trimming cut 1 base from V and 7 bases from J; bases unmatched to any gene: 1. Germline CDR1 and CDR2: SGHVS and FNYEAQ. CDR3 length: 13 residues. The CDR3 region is CASSLEDRGGYTF. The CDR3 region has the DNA TGTGCCAGCAGCTTAGAGGACAGGGGTGGCTACACCTTC.

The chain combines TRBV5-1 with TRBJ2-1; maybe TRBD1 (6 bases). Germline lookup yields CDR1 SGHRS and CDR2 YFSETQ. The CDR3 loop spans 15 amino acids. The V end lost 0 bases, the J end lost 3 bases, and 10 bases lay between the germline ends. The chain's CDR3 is CASSLEQGFYNEQFF. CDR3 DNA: TGCGCCAGCAGCTTGGAACAGGGCTTCTACAATGAGCAGTTCTTC.

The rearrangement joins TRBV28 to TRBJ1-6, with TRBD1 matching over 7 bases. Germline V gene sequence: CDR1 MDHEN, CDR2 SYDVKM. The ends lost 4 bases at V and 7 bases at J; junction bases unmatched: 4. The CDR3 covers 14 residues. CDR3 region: CASSSGQANSPLHF. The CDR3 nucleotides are TGTGCCAGCAGTTCCGGACAGGCAAATTCACCCCTCCACTTT.

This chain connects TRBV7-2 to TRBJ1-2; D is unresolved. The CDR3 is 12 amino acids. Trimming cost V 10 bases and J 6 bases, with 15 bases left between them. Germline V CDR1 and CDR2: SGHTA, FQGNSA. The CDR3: CANRRVSNGYTF. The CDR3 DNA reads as TGTGCCAACCGACGCGTTTCAAATGGCTACACCTTC.